The 7 T cell receptor beta chains presented below share a single source sample, sequenced in a study of shared clonotypes between healthy human individuals. The assay was immunoSEQ multiplex PCR, and TCRdb's table has in-frame clones only and misses some. The table shows about 1 million clones, with approximately 68% occurring only once. Material for sequencing was memory CD4+ T cells sorted from blood. Specified subset: CD45RA-negative fraction. Every receptor here comes from a man between 18 and 35 years old in good health.

This clone was recorded a few times. The CDR3 nucleotides are TGTGCTAGTGGTTCGGGACAGGGGGCTTATTCACCCCTCCACTTT. This translates into CASGSGQGAYSPLHF. This sequence joins TRBV12-5 and TRBJ1-6, with TRBD1 identical over 12 bases. Losses at the gene ends were 4 bases for V and 8 bases for J; bases not matched to a gene: 3. The CDR3 has 15 amino acids. From germline, CDR1 is LGHNT and CDR2 FRNRAP.

The chain is built from TRBV5-6 and TRBJ2-6, with unresolved D. Per germline, CDR1 SGHDT and CDR2 YYEEEE. The CDR3 contains 14 residues. Trimming took off 5 bases at V and 0 bases at J, with 6 bases between the two ends. CDR3 sequence reads: CASSVTSGANVLTF. CDR3 bases: TGTGCCAGCAGTGTCACCTCTGGGGCCAACGTCCTGACTTTC.

The V and J genes are TRBV30 and TRBJ1-4, with D perhaps matching TRBD1 (6 bases). This CDR3 comprises 15 residues. CDR1 and CDR2 from the germline V gene are GTSNPN and SVGIG (reference sequence). V was clipped by 1 base and J by 8 bases, with 17 bases between them. CDR3 bases: TGTGCCTGGAGTGGAGGGAGCAGGGGTGGCGAAAAACTGTTTTTT. The encoded protein is CAWSGGSRGGEKLFF.

This chain connects TRBV6-5 to TRBJ2-7; 7 bases fit TRBD1. Per the germline V gene, CDR1 is MNHEY and CDR2 is SVGAGI. V gave up 5 bases and J gave up 3 bases; unmatched junction bases: 10. The CDR3 loop spans 15 amino acids. CDR3 loop: CASSPTTGNNYEQYF. CDR3 coding DNA: TGTGCCAGCAGTCCGACGACAGGGAACAACTACGAGCAGTACTTC.

The chain carries TRBV6-5 and TRBJ2-7, with 9 bases fitting TRBD2. With 6 bases clipped from V and 6 bases from J, the junction kept 9 bases outside the gene matches. The length of the CDR3 is 14 residues. CDR1 is MNHEY and CDR2 is SVGAGI in the germline V gene. CDR3 nucleotide sequence: TGTGCCAGCAGATCAGCGGGAGGTACCCCCGAGCAGTACTTC. Its protein product is CASRSAGGTPEQYF.

This clone was picked up a small number of times. Possible read error: a much larger clone is one base away. In the same sample, other DNA sequences code for this CDR3. The chain has TRBV5-1 and TRBJ2-5; no firm D call. CDR1 SGHRS and CDR2 YFSETQ come from the germline V gene. CDR3 length: 11 residues. V dropped 1 base and J dropped 2 bases, with 0 bases sitting between them. CDR3 loop: CASSLQETQYF. CDR3 nucleotides: TGCGCCAGCAGCTTGCAAGAGACCCAGTACTTC.

V usage is TRBV9 and J usage is TRBJ2-1; D assignment may be TRBD1 or TRBD2 (6 bases each). The CDR3 extends over 16 amino acids. The V and J ends lost 4 bases and 2 bases respectively, with 16 bases between them. Germline V gene sequence: CDR1 SGDLS, CDR2 YYNGEE. Here the CDR3 DNA reads TGTGCCAGCAGCACACAGGGAGGTGAGACCTACAATGAGCAGTTCTTC. It encodes CASSTQGGETYNEQFF.